This TCR beta chain was captured in a study of T cell responses to AZD1222 COVID-19 vaccine. Whole-study context: Second doses at about 4 or about 12 weeks were pooled. Study conclusions and caveats: Clonal diversity may have been underestimated in mostly white British donors. Reportedly, close to half of spike-specific TCRs are directed against unmutated variant regions. Repertoires were sampled only after the peak T cell response.

This clone was recorded only once. Its specificity is unknown. TCRdb keeps only in-frame clones here, not all; method: immunoSEQ multiplex PCR. The sample has tens of thousands of clones; about 90% are singletons. CDR1 is SQVTM, CDR2 ANQGSEA, per germline. J lost 2 bases, V lost 3 bases, and 5 bases had no gene match. The CDR3 covers 15 residues. This chain joins TRBV29-1 and TRBJ2-1, with 9 positions matching TRBD1. The source of this sequence is an adult in good health. This specimen consisted of peripheral blood, obtained on day 0 of AZD1222 vaccination. The CDR3 sequence: CSVDLGQGPYNEQFF. The CDR3 DNA follows: TGCAGCGTTGACCTGGGACAGGGCCCCTACAATGAGCAGTTCTTC.